The TCR beta chain described here comes from a study of blood T cell repertoires in COVID-19. TCRdb's table, derived via immunoSEQ multiplex PCR, lists solely in-frame clones and lacks some. Seen here are about 190,000 clones, approximately 90% observed once, and the top ten hold around 1.1%. This CDR3 has 14 amino acids. CDR1 is MNHEY and CDR2 is SMNVEV in the germline V gene (reference sequence). V shed 2 bases, J shed 8 bases, and the junction held 7 bases outside the gene matches. The receptor comes from a man aged 30 to 45 with acute or convalescent COVID-19. Sequenced material: peripheral blood. The V call is TRBV27, the J call TRBJ2-7, with 9 bases identical to TRBD2. Here the CDR3 reads CASSLTAGGVKQYF. CDR3 sequence (DNA): TGTGCCAGCAGTTTAACAGCGGGAGGTGTCAAGCAGTACTTC.